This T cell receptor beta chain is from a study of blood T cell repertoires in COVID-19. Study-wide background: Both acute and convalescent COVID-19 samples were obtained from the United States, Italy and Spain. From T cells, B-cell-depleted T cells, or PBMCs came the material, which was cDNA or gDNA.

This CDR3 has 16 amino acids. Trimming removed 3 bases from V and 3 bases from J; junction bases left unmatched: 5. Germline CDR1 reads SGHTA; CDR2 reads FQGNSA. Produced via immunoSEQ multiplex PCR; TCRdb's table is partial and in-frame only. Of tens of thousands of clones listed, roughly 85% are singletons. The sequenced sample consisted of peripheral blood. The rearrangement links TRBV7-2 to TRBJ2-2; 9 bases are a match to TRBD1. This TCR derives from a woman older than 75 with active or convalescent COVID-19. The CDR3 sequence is CASSFQQGADTGELFF. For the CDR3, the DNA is TGTGCCAGCAGCTTCCAACAGGGGGCAGACACCGGGGAGCTGTTTTTT. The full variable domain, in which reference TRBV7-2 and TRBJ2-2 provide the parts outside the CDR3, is GAGVSQSPSNKVTEKGKDVELRCDPISGHTALYWYRQSLGQGLEFLIYFQGNSAPDKSGLPSDRFSAERTGGSVSTLTIQRTQQEDSAVYLCASSFQQGADTGELFFGEGSRLTVL.